This TCR beta chain was obtained from a study of T cell responses to AZD1222 COVID-19 vaccine. The sample holds one count of this clone. Its antigen is unknown. The V gene's germline CDR1 is MDHEN and CDR2 SYDVKM. The CDR3 totals 14 residues. The trim removed 5 bases at V and 3 bases at J, leaving 5 bases unmatched. Study-wide results and limits: Researchers took repertoire samples only after the peak T cell response had come.

Using immunoSEQ multiplex PCR, the repertoire was profiled, and TCRdb retains in-frame clones only, with some absent. The sample carries more than 100,000 clones, about 90% recorded once. The source of this sequence is an adult who received the AZD1222 COVID-19 vaccine. The V call is TRBV28, the J call TRBJ2-3; 7 bases align to TRBD1. The starting material was peripheral blood, obtained 28 days after the second AZD1222 dose. This CDR3 is CASSARQGTDTQYF. The DNA of the CDR3 is TGTGCCAGCAGTGCCCGACAGGGAACAGATACGCAGTATTTT.